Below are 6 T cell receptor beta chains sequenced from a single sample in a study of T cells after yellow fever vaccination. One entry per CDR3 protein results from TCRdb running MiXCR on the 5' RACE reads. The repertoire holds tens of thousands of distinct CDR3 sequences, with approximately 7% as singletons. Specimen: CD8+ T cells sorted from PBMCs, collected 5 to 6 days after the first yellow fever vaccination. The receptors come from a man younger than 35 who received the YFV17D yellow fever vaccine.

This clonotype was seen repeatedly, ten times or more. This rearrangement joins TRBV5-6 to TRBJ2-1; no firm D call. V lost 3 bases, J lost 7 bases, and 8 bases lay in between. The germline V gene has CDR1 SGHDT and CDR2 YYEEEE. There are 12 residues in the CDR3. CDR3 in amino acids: CASSWAENEQFF. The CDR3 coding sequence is TGTGCCAGCAGCTGGGCTGAGAATGAGCAGTTCTTC.

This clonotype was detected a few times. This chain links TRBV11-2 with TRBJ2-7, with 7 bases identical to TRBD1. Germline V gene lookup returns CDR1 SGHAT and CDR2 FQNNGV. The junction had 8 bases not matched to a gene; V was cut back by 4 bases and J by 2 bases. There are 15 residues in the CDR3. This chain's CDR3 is CASSSTGTAPYEQYF. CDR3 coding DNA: TGTGCCAGCAGCTCGACGGGGACAGCACCCTACGAGCAGTACTTC.

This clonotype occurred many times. In nucleotides, the CDR3 is TGTGCCAGCAGCTTAGCGGGGGGATTATCAGATACGCAGTATTTT. Protein sequence: CASSLAGGLSDTQYF. The V and J genes are TRBV7-6 and TRBJ2-3; maybe TRBD2 (6 bases). This CDR3 contains 15 residues. Germline CDR1 is SGHVS and CDR2 is FNYEAQ. V gave up 0 bases and J gave up 4 bases, with 11 bases separating them.

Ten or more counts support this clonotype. This CDR3 is CASSQRQSNQPQHF. CDR3 DNA sequence: TGCGCCAGCAGCCAAAGACAGAGCAATCAGCCCCAGCATTTT. The chain uses TRBV4-1 and TRBJ1-5, with a possible D match to TRBD1 (5 bases). The length of the CDR3 is 14 residues. Germline V gives CDR1 MGHRA, CDR2 YSYEKL. Trimming pared 2 bases from V and 1 base from J, leaving 6 bases between.

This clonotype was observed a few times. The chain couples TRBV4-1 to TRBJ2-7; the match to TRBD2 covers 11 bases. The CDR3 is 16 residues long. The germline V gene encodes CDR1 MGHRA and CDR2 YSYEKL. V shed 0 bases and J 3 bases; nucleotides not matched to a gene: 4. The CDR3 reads CASSQDPTSGGYEQYF. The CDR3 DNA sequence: TGCGCCAGCAGCCAAGATCCAACTAGCGGGGGCTACGAGCAGTACTTC.

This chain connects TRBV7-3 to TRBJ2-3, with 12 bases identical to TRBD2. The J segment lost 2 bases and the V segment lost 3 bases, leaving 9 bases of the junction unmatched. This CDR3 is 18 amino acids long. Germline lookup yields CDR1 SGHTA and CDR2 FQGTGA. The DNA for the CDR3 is TGTGCCAGCAGCTTTGATCCTAGCGGGGGGGCTATCACAGATACGCAGTATTTT. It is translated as CASSFDPSGGAITDTQYF.